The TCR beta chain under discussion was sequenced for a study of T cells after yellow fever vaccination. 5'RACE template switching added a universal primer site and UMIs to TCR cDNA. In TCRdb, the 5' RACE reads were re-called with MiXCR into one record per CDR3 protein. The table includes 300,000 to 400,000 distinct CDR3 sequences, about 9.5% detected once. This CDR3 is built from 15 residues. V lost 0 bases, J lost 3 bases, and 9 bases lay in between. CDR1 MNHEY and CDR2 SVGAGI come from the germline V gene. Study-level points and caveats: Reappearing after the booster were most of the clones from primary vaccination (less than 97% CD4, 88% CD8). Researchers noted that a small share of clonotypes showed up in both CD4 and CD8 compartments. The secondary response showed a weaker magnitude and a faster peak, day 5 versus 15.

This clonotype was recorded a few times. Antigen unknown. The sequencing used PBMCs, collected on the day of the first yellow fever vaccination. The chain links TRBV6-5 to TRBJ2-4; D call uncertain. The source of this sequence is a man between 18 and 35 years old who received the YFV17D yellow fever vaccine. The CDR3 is CASSYSTFDKNIQYF. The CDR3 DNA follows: TGTGCCAGCAGTTACTCGACGTTTGACAAAAACATTCAGTACTTC.